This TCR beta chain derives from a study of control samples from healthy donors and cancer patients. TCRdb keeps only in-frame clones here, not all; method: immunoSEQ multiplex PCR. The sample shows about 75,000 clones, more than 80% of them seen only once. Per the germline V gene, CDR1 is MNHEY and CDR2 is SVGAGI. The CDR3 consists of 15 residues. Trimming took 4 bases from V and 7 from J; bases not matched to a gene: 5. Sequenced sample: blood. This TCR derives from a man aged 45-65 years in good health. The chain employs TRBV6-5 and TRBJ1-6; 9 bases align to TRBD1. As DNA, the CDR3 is TGTGCCAGCAGTTCATTTGACAGGGGGAATTCACCCCTCCACTTT. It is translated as CASSSFDRGNSPLHF.